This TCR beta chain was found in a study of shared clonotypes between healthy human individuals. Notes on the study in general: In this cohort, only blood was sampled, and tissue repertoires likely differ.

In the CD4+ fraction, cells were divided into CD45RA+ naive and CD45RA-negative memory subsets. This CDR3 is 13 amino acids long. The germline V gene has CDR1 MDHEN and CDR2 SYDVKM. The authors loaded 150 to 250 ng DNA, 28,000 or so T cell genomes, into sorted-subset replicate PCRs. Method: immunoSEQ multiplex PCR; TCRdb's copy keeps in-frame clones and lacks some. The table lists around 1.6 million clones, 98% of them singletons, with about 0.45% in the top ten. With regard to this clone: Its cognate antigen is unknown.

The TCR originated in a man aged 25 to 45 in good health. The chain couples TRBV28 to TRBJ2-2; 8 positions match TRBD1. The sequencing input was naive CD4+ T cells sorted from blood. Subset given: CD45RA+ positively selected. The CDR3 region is CVTGTGNTGELFF. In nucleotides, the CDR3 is TGTGTCACCGGGACAGGGAACACCGGGGAGCTGTTTTTT.